The 20 T cell receptor beta chains below all came from one sample that was sequenced in a study of T cells and copy number aberrations in small-cell lung cancer. Produced via immunoSEQ multiplex PCR; TCRdb's table is partial and in-frame only. Among 9,500 to 10,000 clones listed, roughly 79% were seen once. Sequencing used normal tissue next to the tumor. Every receptor here comes from a man in his 60s with small cell lung cancer.

V usage is TRBV6-5 and J usage is TRBJ2-7; 7 bases are shared with TRBD1. The CDR3 runs to 15 residues. CDR1 is MNHEY and CDR2 is SVGAGI in the germline V gene. Losses at the gene ends were 6 bases for V and 0 bases for J; bases not matched to a gene: 8. In DNA, the CDR3 is TGTGCCAGCAGAGGGGACAGTCTCCACTCCTACGAGCAGTACTTC. Amino acid sequence: CASRGDSLHSYEQYF.

The J gene is TRBJ2-3, the V gene TRBV7-9; D is perhaps TRBD1 (8 bases). Trimming shortened V by 7 bases and J by 4 bases, and 12 bases separated the two germline ends. Germline-derived CDR1 and CDR2 are SEHNR and FQNEAQ (reference sequence). The CDR3 runs to 13 residues. The DNA of the CDR3 is TGTGCCAGCAAACAGGGGGGGGCAGATACGCAGTATTTT. It is translated as CASKQGGADTQYF.

The CDR3 loop reads CACPGQLNTEAFF. In DNA form, the CDR3 reads TGTGCCTGTCCTGGACAGTTGAACACTGAAGCTTTCTTT. The chain has TRBV30 and TRBJ1-1, with D possibly being TRBD1 (6 bases). The ends were cut back, 6 bases at V and 0 bases at J, with 11 bases in the middle. The germline CDR1 and CDR2 sequences are GTSNPN and SVGIG (reference sequence). The CDR3 is made up of 13 amino acids.

Here the CDR3 reads CASSLTGTGGNTIYF. CDR3 coding DNA: TGTGCCAGCAGCCTGACAGGAACTGGTGGGAACACCATATATTTT. The rearrangement uses TRBV28 and TRBJ1-3, with a possible D match to TRBD1 (6 bases). V was shortened by 6 bases and J by 7 bases, with 19 bases between the two germline ends. The V gene's germline CDR1 is MDHEN and CDR2 SYDVKM. CDR3 size: 15 residues.

The rearrangement links TRBV5-4 to TRBJ2-1, with 13 bases identical to TRBD2. Trimming took 0 bases from V and 6 from J; bases not matched to a gene: 9. Germline assignment: CDR1 SGHNT and CDR2 YYREEE (reference sequence). The length of the CDR3 is 18 residues. The CDR3 DNA is TGTGCCAGCAGCTTGGGACTAGCGGGAGGACTTATTGCCAATGAGCAGTTCTTC. It encodes CASSLGLAGGLIANEQFF.

The chain combines TRBV11-3 with TRBJ2-7; D unresolved. Trimming cost V 3 bases and J 6 bases, with 12 bases left between them. This CDR3 has 13 amino acids. Germline V lookup: CDR1 SGHNT, CDR2 YENEEA. CDR3 DNA: TGTGCCAGCAGCTTTTCATCCTTGAGCGAGCAGTACTTC. Translating gives CASSFSSLSEQYF.

V gene TRBV11-2 combines with J gene TRBJ2-7; D not resolved. Looked up from germline, CDR1 is SGHAT and CDR2 is FQNNGV. The CDR3 contains 13 residues. Deletions cut 1 base from V and 1 base from J, with 5 bases between. CDR3 in DNA: TGTGCCAGCAGCTTAGTAAGGTCCTACGAGCAGTACTTC. Its translation is CASSLVRSYEQYF. Full variable domain (rest looked up from reference TRBV11-2 and TRBJ2-7): EAGVAQSPRYKIIEKRQSVAFWCNPISGHATLYWYQQILGQGPKLLIQFQNNGVVDDSQLPKDRFSAERLKGVDSTLKIQPAKLEDSAVYLCASSLVRSYEQYFGPGTRLTVT.

V and J are TRBV6-1 and TRBJ1-6, with D uncertain. The CDR3 runs 12 residues. V was cut by 7 bases and J by 10 bases, with 11 bases left in between. Germline values: CDR1 MNHNS, CDR2 SASEGT. CDR3 sequence: CASKWEWSPLHF. Written as DNA, the CDR3 is TGTGCCAGCAAGTGGGAGTGGTCACCCCTCCACTTT.

By frequency in the sample, this clone is medium-sized (0.01 to 0.1%). The rearrangement links TRBV19 to TRBJ1-1, with D possibly matching TRBD1 (5 bases). Germline V gives CDR1 LNHDA, CDR2 SQIVND (reference sequence). The CDR3 contains 13 residues. V was clipped by 6 bases and J by 3 bases, with 11 bases between them. CDR3 loop: CASSRVRDTEAFF. In nucleotides, the CDR3 is TGTGCCAGTAGCAGGGTTCGGGACACTGAAGCTTTCTTT.

V usage is TRBV11-3 and J usage is TRBJ2-1; weak D call: TRBD1 (6 bases). The germline V gene encodes CDR1 SGHNT and CDR2 YENEEA. This CDR3 is 15 amino acids long. V lost 5 bases to trimming and J lost 1 base, with 12 bases between them. CDR3 sequence: CASSRRDISYNEQFF. In DNA form, the CDR3 reads TGTGCCAGCAGCCGCAGGGACATATCCTACAATGAGCAGTTCTTC.

V usage is TRBV28 and J usage is TRBJ1-5; D is uncertain. Trimming left V 6 bases short and J 1 base short, with 10 bases between. Germline loops: CDR1 MDHEN, CDR2 SYDVKM. The CDR3 is made up of 14 amino acids. The CDR3 loop reads CASRTIQSNQPQHF. CDR3 DNA: TGTGCCAGCAGGACTATACAGAGCAATCAGCCCCAGCATTTT.

The V call is TRBV9, the J call TRBJ2-1, with 7 nucleotides matching TRBD2. Looked up from germline, CDR1 is SGDLS and CDR2 is YYNGEE. The V segment lost 4 bases and the J segment 15 bases; nucleotides outside the gene matches: 16. This CDR3 comprises 14 residues. CDR3: CASSPRSEGGRAFF. The CDR3 DNA reads TGTGCCAGCAGCCCCCGGAGTGAGGGCGGGAGAGCGTTCTTC. The variable domain in full, completed from reference TRBV9 and TRBJ2-1, reads DSGVTQTPKHLITATGQRVTLRCSPRSGDLSVYWYQQSLDQGLQFLIQYYNGEERAKGNILERFSAQQFPDLHSELNLSSLELGDSALYFCASSPRSEGGRAFFGPGTRLTVL.

The chain is built from TRBV5-6 and TRBJ2-7; TRBD2 agrees at 10 bases. This CDR3 is 17 amino acids long. Germline V CDR1 and CDR2: SGHDT, YYEEEE. V was clipped by 1 base and J by 5 bases; unmatched bases: 12. The CDR3 sequence is CASSLFLLLAGADEQYF. CDR3 coding DNA: TGTGCCAGCAGCTTGTTCCTTCTCCTAGCGGGAGCCGACGAGCAGTACTTC.

The J gene is TRBJ2-1, the V gene TRBV27; D could derive from TRBD1 or TRBD2 (5 bases each). CDR3 size: 21 residues. V lost 5 bases and J lost 0, with 29 bases in between. Per the germline V gene, CDR1 is MNHEY and CDR2 is SMNVEV (reference sequence). The DNA of the CDR3 is TGTGCCAGCAGTACCCGAGACCGGGACCAACCACGTCTTAACTCCTACAATGAGCAGTTCTTC. It yields the protein CASSTRDRDQPRLNSYNEQFF.

This clone has a single count. The genes are TRBV6-6 and TRBJ2-1, with D maybe TRBD2 (7 bases). The V and J ends lost 7 bases and 5 bases respectively, with 15 bases between them. The CDR3 is made up of 14 amino acids. Germline loops: CDR1 MNHNY, CDR2 SVGAGI (reference sequence). CDR3 bases: TGTGCCAGCACTAAAAGGGGGGGTAACAATGAGCAGTTCTTC. Translation gives CASTKRGGNNEQFF.

The J gene is TRBJ2-7, the V gene TRBV12-1; TRBD2, as called in the table, went unchecked against the DNA. TRBV12-1 counts as a pseudogene. The CDR3 is 17 amino acids. The DNA of the CDR3 is TGTGCCAGCAGCTTTGGCGTGCAGGGACTAGCGGAAGACGAGCAGTACTTC. Protein: CASSFGVQGLAEDEQYF.

There are a few counts of this clone. The chain links TRBV6-1 to TRBJ1-5; 7 nucleotides line up with TRBD1. This CDR3 comprises 15 residues. V lost 6 bases and J lost 3; bases outside the gene matches: 8. Germline V gene lookup returns CDR1 MNHNS and CDR2 SASEGT. CDR3 sequence: CASRGTALINQPQHF. DNA for the CDR3: TGTGCCAGCAGAGGGACAGCCCTGATCAATCAGCCCCAGCATTTT.

This chain uses TRBV28 with TRBJ2-7; tentatively, D is TRBD1 (6 bases). Per the germline V gene, CDR1 is MDHEN and CDR2 is SYDVKM. This CDR3 is 12 amino acids long. Trimming shortened V by 5 bases and J by 4 bases, and 9 bases separated the two germline ends. CDR3 amino acids: CASSHTGYEQYF. CDR3 DNA: TGTGCCAGCAGTCACACAGGGTACGAGCAGTACTTC.

The chain combines TRBV5-1 with TRBJ2-7; tentative D call: TRBD2 (6 bases). Trimming left V 0 bases short and J 2 bases short, with 9 bases between. CDR3 length: 14 amino acids. In germline, CDR1 is SGHRS, CDR2 YFSETQ. CDR3 loop: CASSLVPGAYEQYF. The CDR3 coding sequence is TGCGCCAGCAGCTTGGTCCCGGGGGCCTACGAGCAGTACTTC.

This sequence joins TRBV2 and TRBJ1-3; D is unresolved. This CDR3 region has 11 residues. V was pared by 0 bases and J by 8 bases, with 2 bases between. Germline CDR1 and CDR2: SNHLY and FYNNEI. CDR3 in DNA: TGTGCCAGCAGTGAAGCTCACACCATATATTTT. As protein: CASSEAHTIYF.